This T cell receptor (beta chain) was sequenced during a study of PD-1 blockade in classical Hodgkin lymphoma. On this clone itself: Its antigen is as yet unknown.

The J segment lost 5 bases and the V segment lost 2 bases, leaving 10 bases of the junction unmatched. The germline V gene has CDR1 SGHRS and CDR2 YFSETQ. The CDR3 consists of 15 residues. Patients all relapsed after autologous stem cell transplantation, and there was variation in brentuximab vedotin exposure. Study results and limitations: Some patients began nivolumab under 1 year after ASCT. These patients were excluded from later analyses. Complete responders had baseline diversity similar to newly diagnosed patients.

The data were produced by immunoSEQ multiplex PCR, yet TCRdb's version contains in-frame clones alone and is incomplete. This table has fewer than 20,000 clones, around 85% appearing once. The genes are TRBV5-1 and TRBJ2-7; 7 bases fit TRBD1. The sequence was collected from a human donor with classical Hodgkin lymphoma. Sample: peripheral blood mononuclear cells (PBMCs), taken at baseline. DNA for the CDR3: TGCGCCAGCAGCTTCCTTTTCGGACAGGCCCACGAGCAGTACTTC. Translated, it gives CASSFLFGQAHEQYF.